This T cell receptor beta chain was captured by sequencing in a study of CD8 T cells in ankylosing spondylitis. General study points: Reports say disease-linked clones showed up significantly more in matched ankylosing spondylitis synovial fluid. Existing reports had already noted some motif variants in reactive arthritis synovial fluid and blood.

A remark on this clonotype: Its antigen is as yet unknown.

TCRdb recomputed calls from the 5' RACE reads with MiXCR, one row per CDR3 protein. The table lists approximately 260,000 distinct CDR3 sequences, less than 10% of them singletons. The CDR3 runs to 15 residues. V was pared by 0 bases and J by 4 bases, with 12 bases between. CDR1 and CDR2 from the germline V gene are SGHTA and FQGTGA. V usage is TRBV7-3 and J usage is TRBJ2-5; the D is unclear. The receptor's source is a male donor with ankylosing spondylitis or in good health (not recorded which). The material sequenced was blood, either unsorted or a sorted T cell fraction (not recorded which). In nucleotides, the CDR3 is TGTGCCAGCAGCTTAACGGCCGGGTACTCAGAGACCCAGTACTTC. Protein sequence: CASSLTAGYSETQYF.